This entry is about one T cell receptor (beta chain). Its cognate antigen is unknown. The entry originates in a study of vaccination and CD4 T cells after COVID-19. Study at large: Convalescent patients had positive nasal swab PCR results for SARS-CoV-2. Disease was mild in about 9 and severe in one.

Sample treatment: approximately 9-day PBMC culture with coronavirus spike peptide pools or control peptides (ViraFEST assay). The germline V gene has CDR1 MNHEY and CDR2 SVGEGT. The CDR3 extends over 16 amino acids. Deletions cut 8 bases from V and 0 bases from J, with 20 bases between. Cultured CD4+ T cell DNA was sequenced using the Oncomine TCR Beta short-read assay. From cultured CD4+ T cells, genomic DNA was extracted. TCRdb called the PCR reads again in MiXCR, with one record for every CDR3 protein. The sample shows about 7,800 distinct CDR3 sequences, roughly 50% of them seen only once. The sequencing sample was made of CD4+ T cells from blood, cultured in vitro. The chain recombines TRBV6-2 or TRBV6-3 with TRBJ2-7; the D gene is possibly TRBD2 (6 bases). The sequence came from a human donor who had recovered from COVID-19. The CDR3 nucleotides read TGTGCCAGCCACTTGGGACTCCTGGGGGACTCCTACGAGCAGTACTTC. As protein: CASHLGLLGDSYEQYF.